Sequencing of this T cell receptor (beta chain) was carried out in a study of blood T cell repertoires in COVID-19. Per germline, CDR1 SGHRS and CDR2 YFSETQ. The CDR3 spans 17 residues. V was pared by 0 bases and J by 2 bases, with 17 bases between. Clones were sequenced by immunoSEQ multiplex PCR, and TCRdb holds only the in-frame ones, with some missing. The repertoire holds 200,000 to 250,000 clones, around 80% seen once, with roughly 1.3% in the top ten. This chain joins TRBV5-1 and TRBJ2-5, with TRBD2 as a possible D gene (6 bases). Specimen: peripheral blood. The clonotype originates from a woman aged 25 to 39 with COVID-19, enrolled during active disease. CDR3 DNA: TGCGCCAGCAGCTTGGGGCGGGGTGGGAACAGACAAGAGACCCAGTACTTC. As protein: CASSLGRGGNRQETQYF.